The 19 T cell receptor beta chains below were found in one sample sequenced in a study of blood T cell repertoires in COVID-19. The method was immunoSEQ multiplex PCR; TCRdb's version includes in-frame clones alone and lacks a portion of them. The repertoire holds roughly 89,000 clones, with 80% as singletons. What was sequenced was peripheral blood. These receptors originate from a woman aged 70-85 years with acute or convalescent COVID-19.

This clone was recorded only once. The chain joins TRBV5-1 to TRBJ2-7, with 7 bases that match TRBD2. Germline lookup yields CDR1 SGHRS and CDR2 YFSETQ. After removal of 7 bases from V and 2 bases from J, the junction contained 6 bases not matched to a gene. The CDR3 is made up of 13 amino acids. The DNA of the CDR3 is TGCGCCAGCCGACTAGCTGCAACCTACGAGCAGTACTTC. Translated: CASRLAATYEQYF. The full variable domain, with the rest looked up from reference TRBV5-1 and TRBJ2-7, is KAGVTQTPRYLIKTRGQQVTLSCSPISGHRSVSWYQQTPGQGLQFLFEYFSETQRNKGNFPGRFSGRQFSNSRSEMNVSTLELGDSALYLCASRLAATYEQYFGPGTRLTVT.

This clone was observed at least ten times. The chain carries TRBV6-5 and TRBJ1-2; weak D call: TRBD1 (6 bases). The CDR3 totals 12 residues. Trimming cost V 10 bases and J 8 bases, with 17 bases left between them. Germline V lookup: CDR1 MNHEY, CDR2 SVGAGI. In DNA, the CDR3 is TGTGCCACTAGATACAGGGATGAGGGCTACACCTTC. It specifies CATRYRDEGYTF.

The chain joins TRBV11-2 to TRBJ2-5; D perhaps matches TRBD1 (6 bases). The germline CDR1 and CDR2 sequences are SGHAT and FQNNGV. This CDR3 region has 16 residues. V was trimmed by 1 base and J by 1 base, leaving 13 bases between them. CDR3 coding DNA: TGTGCCAGCAGCTTAGGCGGAAGGGGGTTCCAAGAGACCCAGTACTTC. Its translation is CASSLGGRGFQETQYF.

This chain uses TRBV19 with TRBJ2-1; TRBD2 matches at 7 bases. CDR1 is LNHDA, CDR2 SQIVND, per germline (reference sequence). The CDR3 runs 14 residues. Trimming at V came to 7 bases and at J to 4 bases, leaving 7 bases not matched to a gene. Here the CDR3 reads CASTAGVEYNEQFF. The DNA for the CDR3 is TGTGCCAGTACGGCGGGGGTCGAGTACAATGAGCAGTTCTTC.

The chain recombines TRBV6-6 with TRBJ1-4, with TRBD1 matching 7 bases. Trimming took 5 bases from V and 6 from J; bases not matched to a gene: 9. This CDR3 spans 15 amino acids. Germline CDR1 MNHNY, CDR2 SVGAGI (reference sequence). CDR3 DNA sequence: TGTGCCAGCAGTCCTAGGGGGCCGAGGGATGAAAAACTGTTTTTT. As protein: CASSPRGPRDEKLFF.

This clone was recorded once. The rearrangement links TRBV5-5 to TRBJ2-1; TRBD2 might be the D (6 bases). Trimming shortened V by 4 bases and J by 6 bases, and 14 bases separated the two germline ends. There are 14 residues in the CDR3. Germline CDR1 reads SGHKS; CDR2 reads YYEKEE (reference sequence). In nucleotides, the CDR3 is TGTGCCAGCAGCCCGGGGACTTTCTCCAATGAGCAGTTCTTC. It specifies CASSPGTFSNEQFF. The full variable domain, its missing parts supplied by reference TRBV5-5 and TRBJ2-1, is DAGVTQSPTHLIKTRGQQVTLRCSPISGHKSVSWYQQVLGQGPQFIFQYYEKEERGRGNFPDRFSARQFPNYSSELNVNALLLGDSALYLCASSPGTFSNEQFFGPGTRLTVL.

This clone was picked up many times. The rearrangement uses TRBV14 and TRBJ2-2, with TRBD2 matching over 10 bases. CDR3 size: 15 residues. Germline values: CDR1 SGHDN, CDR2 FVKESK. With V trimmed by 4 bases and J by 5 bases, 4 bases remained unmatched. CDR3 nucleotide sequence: TGTGCCAGCAGCCCTGTAGCGGGAGGTACCGGGGAGCTGTTTTTT. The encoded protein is CASSPVAGGTGELFF.

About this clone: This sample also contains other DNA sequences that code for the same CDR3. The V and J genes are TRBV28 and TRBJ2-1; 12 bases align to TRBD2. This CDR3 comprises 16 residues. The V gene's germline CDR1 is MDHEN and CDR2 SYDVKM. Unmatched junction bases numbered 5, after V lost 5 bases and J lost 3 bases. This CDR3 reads CASSELAGGRYNEQFF. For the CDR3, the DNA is TGTGCCAGCAGTGAACTAGCGGGGGGACGCTACAATGAGCAGTTCTTC.

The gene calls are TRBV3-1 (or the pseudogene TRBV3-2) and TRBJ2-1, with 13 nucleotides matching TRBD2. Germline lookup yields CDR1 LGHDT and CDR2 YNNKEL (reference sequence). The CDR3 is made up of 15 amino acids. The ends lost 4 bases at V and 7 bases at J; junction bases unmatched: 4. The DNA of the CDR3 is TGTGCCAGCAGCCCACCGGGACTAGCGGGGAATGAGCAGTTCTTC. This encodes CASSPPGLAGNEQFF.

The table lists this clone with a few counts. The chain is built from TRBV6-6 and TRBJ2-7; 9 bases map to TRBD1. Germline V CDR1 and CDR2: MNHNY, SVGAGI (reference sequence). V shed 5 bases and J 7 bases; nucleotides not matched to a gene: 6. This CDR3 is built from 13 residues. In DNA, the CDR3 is TGTGCCAGCAGTCAGGGACAGGGAGTGGAGCAGTACTTC. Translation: CASSQGQGVEQYF.

The CDR3 coding sequence is TGTGCCAGCAGCCCGGGACACGAAGCTTTCTTT. It specifies CASSPGHEAFF. The chain is built from TRBV7-8 and TRBJ1-1, with D maybe TRBD1 (6 bases). The CDR3 is made up of 11 amino acids. Trimming left V 5 bases short and J 8 bases short, with 9 bases between. CDR1 SGHVS and CDR2 FQNEAQ come from the germline V gene.

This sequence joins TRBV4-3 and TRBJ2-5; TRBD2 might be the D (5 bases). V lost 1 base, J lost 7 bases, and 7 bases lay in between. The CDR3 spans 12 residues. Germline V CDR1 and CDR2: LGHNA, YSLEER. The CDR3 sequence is CASSQGEGTQYF. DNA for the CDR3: TGCGCCAGCAGCCAAGGTGAGGGGACCCAGTACTTC.

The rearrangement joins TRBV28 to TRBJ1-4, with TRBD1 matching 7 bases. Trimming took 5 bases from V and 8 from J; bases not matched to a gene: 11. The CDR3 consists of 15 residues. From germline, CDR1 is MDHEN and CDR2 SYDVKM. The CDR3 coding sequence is TGTGCCAGCAGTCCCACGGACAGGTTTCTGGAAAAACTGTTTTTT. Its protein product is CASSPTDRFLEKLFF.

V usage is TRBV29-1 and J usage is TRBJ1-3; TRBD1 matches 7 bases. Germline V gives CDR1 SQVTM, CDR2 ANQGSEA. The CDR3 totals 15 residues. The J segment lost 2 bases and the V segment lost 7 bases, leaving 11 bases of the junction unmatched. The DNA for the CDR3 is TGCAGCGCAGTGACTCCCGGGACAGCTGGAAACACCATATATTTT. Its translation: CSAVTPGTAGNTIYF.

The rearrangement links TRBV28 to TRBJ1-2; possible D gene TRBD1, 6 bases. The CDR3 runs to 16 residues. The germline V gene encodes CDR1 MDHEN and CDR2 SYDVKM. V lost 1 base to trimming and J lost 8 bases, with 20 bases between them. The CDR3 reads CASSLSGAGEYRGYTF. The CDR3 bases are TGTGCCAGCAGTTTATCAGGGGCGGGGGAGTATAGGGGCTACACCTTC.

In DNA form, the CDR3 reads TGCGCCAGCAGCTTGCGCGGGGGGTTCACAGATACGCAGTATTTT. Its protein product is CASSLRGGFTDTQYF. The chain employs TRBV5-1 and TRBJ2-3; 8 bases agree with TRBD2. Per the germline V gene, CDR1 is SGHRS and CDR2 is YFSETQ. V shed 1 base, J shed 2 bases, and the junction held 3 bases outside the gene matches. The length of the CDR3 is 15 residues. The whole variable domain, remainder taken from reference TRBV5-1 and TRBJ2-3, is KAGVTQTPRYLIKTRGQQVTLSCSPISGHRSVSWYQQTPGQGLQFLFEYFSETQRNKGNFPGRFSGRQFSNSRSEMNVSTLELGDSALYLCASSLRGGFTDTQYFGPGTRLTVL.

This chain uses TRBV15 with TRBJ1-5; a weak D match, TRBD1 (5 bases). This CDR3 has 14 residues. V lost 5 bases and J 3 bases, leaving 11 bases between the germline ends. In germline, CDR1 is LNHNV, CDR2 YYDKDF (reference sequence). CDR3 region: CATSVQGFNQPQHF. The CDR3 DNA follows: TGTGCCACCAGCGTCCAGGGCTTCAATCAGCCCCAGCATTTT.

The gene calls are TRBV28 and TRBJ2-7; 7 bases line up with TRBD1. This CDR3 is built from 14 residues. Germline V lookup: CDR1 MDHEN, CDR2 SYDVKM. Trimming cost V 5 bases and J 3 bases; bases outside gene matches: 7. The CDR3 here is CASSPTGMNYEQYF. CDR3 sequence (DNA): TGTGCCAGCAGTCCGACAGGGATGAACTACGAGCAGTACTTC.

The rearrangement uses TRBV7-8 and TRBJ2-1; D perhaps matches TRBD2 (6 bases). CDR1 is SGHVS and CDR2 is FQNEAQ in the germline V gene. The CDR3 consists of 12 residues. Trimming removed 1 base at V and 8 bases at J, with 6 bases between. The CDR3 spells CASSLGGDEQFF. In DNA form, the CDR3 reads TGTGCCAGCAGCTTAGGGGGGGATGAGCAGTTCTTC.